This TCR beta chain was sequenced for a study of control samples from healthy donors and cancer patients (dated by TCRdb to about 2020). With regard to this clone: Its antigen has not been determined. No qualities accompany the bases; no much larger clone lies one base away.

Library preparation employed the immunoSEQ multiplex PCR assay. TCRdb retrieved this table from immuneACCESS and kept in-frame rearrangements only. Not all clones are present; in checked studies, unresolved V genes account for under half, and no reason is known for the remainder. Across this sample there are 150,000 to 200,000 clones, with just over 90% seen only once. Approximately 4% of the sample goes to the ten largest clones. The receptor was derived from a woman aged 55 to 70 in good health. The sample taken for sequencing was blood.

CDR3 reads: CASSFGTATNEKLFF. The nucleotides read TGTGCCAGCAGTTTCGGGACAGCAACTAATGAAAAACTGTTTTTT. The chain joins TRBV6-5 to TRBJ1-4, and 7 junctional nucleotides match TRBD1. Inclusive of the bounding cysteine and phenylalanine, the CDR3 is 15 residues long. Just the 45-base CDR3 DNA is kept, in frame starting at base 1. V is trimmed back by 4 bases and J by 0 bases, and the junction contains 2 bases that no gene match accounts for. The germline V gene gives CDR1 as MNHEY and CDR2 as SVGAGI.